The clone carrying this T cell receptor beta chain was seen at least ten times. The antigen is unknown. Trimming pared 6 bases from V and 0 bases from J, leaving 9 bases between. Germline CDR1 is MNHNS and CDR2 is SASEGT. This CDR3 has 14 amino acids. These data are taken from a study of T cell repertoires in cytomegalovirus infection. TCRdb itself ran the reads through MiXCR, one entry per CDR3 protein. This table has 650,000 to 900,000 distinct CDR3 sequences, roughly 29% appearing once. Sequencing used cultured CD8+ T cells from PBMCs, obtained from culture after CMV antigen stimulation. The clonotype comes from a human donor in good health (CMV status not recorded). Some clones in this sample may be carry-over from other donors' samples. The chain combines TRBV6-1 with TRBJ1-3; D unresolved. This CDR3 reads CASSAPNSGNTIYF. Written as DNA, the CDR3 is TGTGCCAGCAGCGCCCCGAACTCTGGAAACACCATATATTTT.